This note documents a single T cell receptor (beta chain) sequence. Each CDR3 protein is one row after TCRdb ran MiXCR on the 5' RACE reads. The data hold approximately 510,000 distinct CDR3 sequences, with 20% to 25% observed a single time. These data originate in a study of T cells after yellow fever vaccination. Trimming removed 4 bases from V and 7 bases from J; junction bases left unmatched: 12. Per the germline V gene, CDR1 is SGHRS and CDR2 is YFSETQ. This CDR3 is built from 16 residues. The chain carries TRBV5-1 and TRBJ2-1, with TRBD1 matching 9 bases. The clonotype comes from a man between 18 and 29 years old who received the YFV17D yellow fever vaccine. The input for sequencing was PBMCs, taken roughly 23 days after the first yellow fever vaccination. The CDR3 DNA reads TGCGCCAGCAGCGATTTGGAACAGGGGGCGTGGAATGAGCAGTTCTTC. Encoded protein: CASSDLEQGAWNEQFF.